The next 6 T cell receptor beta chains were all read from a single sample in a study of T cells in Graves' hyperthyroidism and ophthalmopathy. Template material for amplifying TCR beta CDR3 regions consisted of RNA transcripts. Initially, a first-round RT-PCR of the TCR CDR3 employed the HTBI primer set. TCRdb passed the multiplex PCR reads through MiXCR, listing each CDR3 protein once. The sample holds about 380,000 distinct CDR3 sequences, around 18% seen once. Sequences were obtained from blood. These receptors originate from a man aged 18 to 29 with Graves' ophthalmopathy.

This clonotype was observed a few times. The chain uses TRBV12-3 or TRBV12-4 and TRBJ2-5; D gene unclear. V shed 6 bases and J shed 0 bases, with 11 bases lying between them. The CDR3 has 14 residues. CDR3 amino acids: CASSLPQNQETQYF. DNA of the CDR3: TGTGCCAGCAGCCTACCACAAAACCAAGAGACCCAGTACTTC.

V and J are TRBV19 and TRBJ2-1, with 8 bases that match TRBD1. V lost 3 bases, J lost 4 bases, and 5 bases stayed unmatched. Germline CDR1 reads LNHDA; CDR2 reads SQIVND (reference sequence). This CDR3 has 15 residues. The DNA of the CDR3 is TGTGCCAGTAGTATTTCAGGGGGCGTTTACAATGAGCAGTTCTTC. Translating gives CASSISGGVYNEQFF.

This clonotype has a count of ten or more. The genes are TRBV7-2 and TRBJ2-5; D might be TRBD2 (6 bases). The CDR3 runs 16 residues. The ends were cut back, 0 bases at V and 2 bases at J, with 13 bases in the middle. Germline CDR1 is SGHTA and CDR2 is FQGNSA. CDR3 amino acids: CASSLAGSGSQETQYF. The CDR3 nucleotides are TGTGCCAGCAGCTTAGCCGGTAGCGGCTCGCAAGAGACCCAGTACTTC. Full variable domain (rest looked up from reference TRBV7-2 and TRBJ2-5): GAGVSQSPSNKVTEKGKDVELRCDPISGHTALYWYRQSLGQGLEFLIYFQGNSAPDKSGLPSDRFSAERTGGSVSTLTIQRTQQEDSAVYLCASSLAGSGSQETQYFGPGTRLLVL.

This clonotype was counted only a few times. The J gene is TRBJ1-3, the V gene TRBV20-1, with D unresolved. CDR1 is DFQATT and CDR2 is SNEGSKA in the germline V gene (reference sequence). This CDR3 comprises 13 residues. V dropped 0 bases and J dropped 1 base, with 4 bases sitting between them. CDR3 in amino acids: CSARDSSGNTIYF. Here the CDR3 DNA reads TGCAGTGCTAGAGACAGTTCTGGAAACACCATATATTTT.

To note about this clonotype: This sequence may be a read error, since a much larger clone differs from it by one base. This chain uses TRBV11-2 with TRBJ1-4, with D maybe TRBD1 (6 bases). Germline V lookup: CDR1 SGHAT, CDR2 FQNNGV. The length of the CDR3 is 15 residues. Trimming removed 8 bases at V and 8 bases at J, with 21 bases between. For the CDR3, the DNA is TGTGCCAGCGGCCAAGGGTTGGGGGGCGTAGAAAAACTGTTTTTT. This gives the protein CASGQGLGGVEKLFF.

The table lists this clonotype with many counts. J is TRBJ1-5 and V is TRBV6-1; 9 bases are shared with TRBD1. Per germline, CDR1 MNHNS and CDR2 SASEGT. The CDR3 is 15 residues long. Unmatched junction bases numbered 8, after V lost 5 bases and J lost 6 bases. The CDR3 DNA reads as TGTGCCAGCAGTAGACACGACAGGGGGATTCAGCCCCAGCATTTT. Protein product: CASSRHDRGIQPQHF.